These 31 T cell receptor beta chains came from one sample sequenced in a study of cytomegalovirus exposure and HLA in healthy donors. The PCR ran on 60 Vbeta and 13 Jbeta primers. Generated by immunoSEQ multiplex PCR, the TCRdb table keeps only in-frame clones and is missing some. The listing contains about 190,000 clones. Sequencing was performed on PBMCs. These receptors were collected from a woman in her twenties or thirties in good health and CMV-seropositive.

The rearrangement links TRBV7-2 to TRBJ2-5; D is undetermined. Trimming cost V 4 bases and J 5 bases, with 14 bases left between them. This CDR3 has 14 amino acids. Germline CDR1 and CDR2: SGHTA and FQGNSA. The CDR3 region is CASSSQFIEETQYF. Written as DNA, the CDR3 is TGTGCCAGCAGCTCACAGTTCATCGAGGAGACCCAGTACTTC.

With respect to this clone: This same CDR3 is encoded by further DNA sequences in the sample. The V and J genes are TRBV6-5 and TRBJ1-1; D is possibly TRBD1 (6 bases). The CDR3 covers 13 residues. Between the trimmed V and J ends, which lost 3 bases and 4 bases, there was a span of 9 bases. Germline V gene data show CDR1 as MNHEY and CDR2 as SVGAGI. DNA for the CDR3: TGTGCCAGCAGTTATTCACAGGGCACTGAAGCTTTCTTT. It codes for CASSYSQGTEAFF.

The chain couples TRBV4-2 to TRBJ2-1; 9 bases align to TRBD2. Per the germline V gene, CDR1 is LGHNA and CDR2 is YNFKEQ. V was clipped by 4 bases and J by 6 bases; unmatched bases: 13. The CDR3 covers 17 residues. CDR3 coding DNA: TGTGCCAGCAGCCCCTACCTTAGCGGGGGAGGTGGCAATGAGCAGTTCTTC. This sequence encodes CASSPYLSGGGGNEQFF.

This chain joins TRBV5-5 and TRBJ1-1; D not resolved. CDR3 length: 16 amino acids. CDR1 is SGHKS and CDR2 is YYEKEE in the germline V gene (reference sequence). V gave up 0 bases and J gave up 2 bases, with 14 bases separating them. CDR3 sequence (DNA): TGTGCCAGCAGCTTGGGAGCGGGAATTGTTAACACTGAAGCTTTCTTT. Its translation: CASSLGAGIVNTEAFF.

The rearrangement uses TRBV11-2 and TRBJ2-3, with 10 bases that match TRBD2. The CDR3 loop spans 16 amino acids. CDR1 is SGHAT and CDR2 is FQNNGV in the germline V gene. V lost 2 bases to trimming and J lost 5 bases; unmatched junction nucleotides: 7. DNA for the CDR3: TGTGCCAGCAGCTTACAGCGGGGGGGCTCCGGAGATACGCAGTATTTT. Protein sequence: CASSLQRGGSGDTQYF.

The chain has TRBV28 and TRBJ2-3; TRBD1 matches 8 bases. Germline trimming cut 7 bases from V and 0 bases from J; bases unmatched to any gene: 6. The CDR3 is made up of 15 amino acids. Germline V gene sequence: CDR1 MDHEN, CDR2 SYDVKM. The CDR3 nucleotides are TGTGCCAGCACTGTGGGGACAGGAAGCACAGATACGCAGTATTTT. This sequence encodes CASTVGTGSTDTQYF.

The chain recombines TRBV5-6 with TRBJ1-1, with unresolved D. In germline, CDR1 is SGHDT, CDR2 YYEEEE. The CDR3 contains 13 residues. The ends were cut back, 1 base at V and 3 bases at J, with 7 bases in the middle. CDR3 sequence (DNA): TGTGCCAGCAGCTTGATGGAGTACACTGAAGCTTTCTTT. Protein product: CASSLMEYTEAFF.

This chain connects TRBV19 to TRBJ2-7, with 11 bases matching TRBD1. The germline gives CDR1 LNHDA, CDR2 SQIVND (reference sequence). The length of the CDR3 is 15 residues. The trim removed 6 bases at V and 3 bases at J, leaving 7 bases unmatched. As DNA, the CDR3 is TGTGCCAGTAGGGGGTGGACAGGGGGCGGCTACGAGCAGTACTTC. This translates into CASRGWTGGGYEQYF.

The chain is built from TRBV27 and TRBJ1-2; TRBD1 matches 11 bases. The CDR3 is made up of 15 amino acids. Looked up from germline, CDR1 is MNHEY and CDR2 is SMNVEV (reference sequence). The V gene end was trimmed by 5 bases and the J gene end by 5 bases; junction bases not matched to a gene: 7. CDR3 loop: CASSPGTGGPYGYTF. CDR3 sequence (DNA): TGTGCCAGCAGTCCTGGGACAGGGGGGCCATATGGCTACACCTTC.

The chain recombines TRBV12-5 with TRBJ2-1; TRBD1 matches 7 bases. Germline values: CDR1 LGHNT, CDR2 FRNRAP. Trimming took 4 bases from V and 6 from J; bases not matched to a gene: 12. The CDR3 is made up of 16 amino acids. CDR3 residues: CASGSPSGQIANEQFF. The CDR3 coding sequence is TGTGCTAGTGGTTCCCCTTCGGGACAGATTGCCAATGAGCAGTTCTTC.

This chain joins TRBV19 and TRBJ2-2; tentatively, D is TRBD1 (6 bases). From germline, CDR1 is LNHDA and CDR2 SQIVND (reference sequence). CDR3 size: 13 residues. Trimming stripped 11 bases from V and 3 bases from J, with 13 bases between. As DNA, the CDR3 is TGTGCCGCTCAGGGGTTAGACACCGGGGAGCTGTTTTTT. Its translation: CAAQGLDTGELFF. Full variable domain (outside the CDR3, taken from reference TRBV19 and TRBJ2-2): DGGITQSPKYLFRKEGQNVTLSCEQNLNHDAMYWYRQDPGQGLRLIYYSQIVNDFQKGDIAEGYSVSREKKESFPLTVTSAQKNPTAFYLCAAQGLDTGELFFGEGSRLTVL.

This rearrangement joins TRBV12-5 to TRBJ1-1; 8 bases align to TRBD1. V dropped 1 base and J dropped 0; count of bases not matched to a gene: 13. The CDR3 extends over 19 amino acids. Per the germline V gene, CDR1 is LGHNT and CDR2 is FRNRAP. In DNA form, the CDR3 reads TGTGCTAGTGGTTTGGCCACAACTGGGACAGGCCCGATGAACACTGAAGCTTTCTTT. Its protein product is CASGLATTGTGPMNTEAFF.

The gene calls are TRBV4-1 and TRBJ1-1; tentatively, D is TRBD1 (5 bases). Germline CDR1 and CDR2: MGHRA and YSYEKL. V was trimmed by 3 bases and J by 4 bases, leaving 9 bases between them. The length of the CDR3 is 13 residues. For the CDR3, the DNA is TGCGCCAGCAGCCAGGGGCCCCTCACTGAAGCTTTCTTT. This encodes CASSQGPLTEAFF.

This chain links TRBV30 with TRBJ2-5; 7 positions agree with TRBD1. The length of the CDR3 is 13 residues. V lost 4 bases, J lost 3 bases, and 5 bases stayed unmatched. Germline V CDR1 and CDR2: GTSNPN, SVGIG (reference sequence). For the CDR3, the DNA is TGTGCCTGGATGGGACAGCGGAAAGAGACCCAGTACTTC. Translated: CAWMGQRKETQYF.

In DNA, the CDR3 is TGTGCCAGTAGTGCATGGACAGGGCAAGAGACCCAGTACTTC. This codes for CASSAWTGQETQYF. J is TRBJ2-5 and V is TRBV19; 8 bases are shared with TRBD1. Trimming cost V 5 bases and J 2 bases; bases outside gene matches: 4. CDR1 and CDR2 (germline): LNHDA, SQIVND (reference sequence). The CDR3 has 14 residues.

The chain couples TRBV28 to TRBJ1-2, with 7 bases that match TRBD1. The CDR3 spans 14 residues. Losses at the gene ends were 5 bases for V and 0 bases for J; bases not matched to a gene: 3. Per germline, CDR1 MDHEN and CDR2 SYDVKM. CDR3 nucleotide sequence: TGTGCCAGCAGTGAGGGGGCCGCTAACTATGGCTACACCTTC. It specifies CASSEGAANYGYTF.

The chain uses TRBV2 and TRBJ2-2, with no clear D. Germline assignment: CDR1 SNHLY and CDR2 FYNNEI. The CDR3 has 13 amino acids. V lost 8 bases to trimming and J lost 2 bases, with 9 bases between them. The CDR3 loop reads CASGFSNTGELFF. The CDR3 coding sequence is TGTGCCAGCGGCTTTAGCAACACCGGGGAGCTGTTTTTT.

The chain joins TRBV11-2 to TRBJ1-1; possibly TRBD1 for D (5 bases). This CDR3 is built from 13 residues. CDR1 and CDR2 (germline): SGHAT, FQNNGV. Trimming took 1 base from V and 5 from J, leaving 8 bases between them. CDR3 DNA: TGTGCCAGCAGCTTAGTTGCAGGGACTGAAGCTTTCTTT. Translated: CASSLVAGTEAFF.

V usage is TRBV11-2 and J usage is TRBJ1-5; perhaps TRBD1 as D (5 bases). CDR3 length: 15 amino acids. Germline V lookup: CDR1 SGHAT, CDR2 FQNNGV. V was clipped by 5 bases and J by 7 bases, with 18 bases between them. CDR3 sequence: CASSPMAGIGQPQHF. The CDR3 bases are TGTGCCAGCAGCCCTATGGCAGGGATCGGACAGCCCCAGCATTTT.

CDR3 in amino acids: CASSEALPRLWQGGISNEKLFF. The CDR3 DNA reads as TGTGCCAGCAGTGAAGCGCTGCCGAGGCTATGGCAGGGGGGTATATCTAATGAAAAACTGTTTTTT. The chain combines TRBV6-1 with TRBJ1-4, with 7 bases that match TRBD1. CDR1 MNHNS and CDR2 SASEGT come from the germline V gene. This CDR3 has 22 amino acids. The junction had 22 bases not matched to a gene; V was cut back by 0 bases and J by 3 bases.

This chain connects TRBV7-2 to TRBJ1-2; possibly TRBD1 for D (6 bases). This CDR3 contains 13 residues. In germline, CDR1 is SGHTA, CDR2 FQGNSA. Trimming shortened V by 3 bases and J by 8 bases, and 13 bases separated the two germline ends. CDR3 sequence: CASSLMGAWGYTF. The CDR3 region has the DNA TGTGCCAGCAGCTTGATGGGGGCGTGGGGCTACACCTTC. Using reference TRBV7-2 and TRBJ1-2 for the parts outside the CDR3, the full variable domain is GAGVSQSPSNKVTEKGKDVELRCDPISGHTALYWYRQSLGQGLEFLIYFQGNSAPDKSGLPSDRFSAERTGGSVSTLTIQRTQQEDSAVYLCASSLMGAWGYTFGSGTRLTVV.

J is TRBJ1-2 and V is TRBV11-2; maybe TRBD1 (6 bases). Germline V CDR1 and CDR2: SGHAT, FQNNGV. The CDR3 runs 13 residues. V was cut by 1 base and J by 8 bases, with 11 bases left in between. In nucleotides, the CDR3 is TGTGCCAGCAGCTTAGCAGGGGCTGGCGGCTACACCTTC. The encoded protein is CASSLAGAGGYTF.

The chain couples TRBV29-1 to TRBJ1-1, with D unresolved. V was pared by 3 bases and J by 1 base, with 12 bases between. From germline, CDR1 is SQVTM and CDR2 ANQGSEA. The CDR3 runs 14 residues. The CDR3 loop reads CSVEGVRENTEAFF. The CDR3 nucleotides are TGCAGCGTTGAGGGAGTCAGAGAGAACACTGAAGCTTTCTTT.

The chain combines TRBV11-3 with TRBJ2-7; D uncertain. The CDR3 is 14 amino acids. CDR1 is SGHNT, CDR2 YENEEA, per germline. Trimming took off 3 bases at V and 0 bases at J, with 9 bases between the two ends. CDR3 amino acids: CASSFRGGSYEQYF. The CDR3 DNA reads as TGTGCCAGCAGCTTCCGAGGCGGCTCCTACGAGCAGTACTTC.

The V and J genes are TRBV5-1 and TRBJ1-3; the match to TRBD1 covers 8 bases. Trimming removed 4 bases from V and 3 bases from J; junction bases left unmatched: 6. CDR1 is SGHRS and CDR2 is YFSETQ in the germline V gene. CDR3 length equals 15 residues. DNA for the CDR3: TGCGCCAGCAGCCCTCAGGGGACAGGTGGAAACACCATATATTTT. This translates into CASSPQGTGGNTIYF.

The CDR3 DNA reads as TGTGCCAGCAGCCCATGGACAGGGAATAGGGAGACCCAGTACTTC. Its protein is CASSPWTGNRETQYF. The chain carries TRBV13 and TRBJ2-5; 8 bases match TRBD1. Germline CDR1 reads PRHDT; CDR2 reads FYEKMQ (reference sequence). CDR3 length: 15 amino acids. Trimming removed 5 bases from V and 5 bases from J; junction bases left unmatched: 10.

In DNA, the CDR3 is TGTGCCAGTAAGGGGGCTTGGAATCAGCCCCAGCATTTT. Translated: CASKGAWNQPQHF. The rearrangement links TRBV19 to TRBJ1-5; 7 nucleotides match TRBD1. CDR1 is LNHDA and CDR2 is SQIVND in the germline V gene (reference sequence). CDR3 length equals 13 residues. The V and J ends lost 7 bases and 4 bases, in that order; junction bases with no gene match: 4.

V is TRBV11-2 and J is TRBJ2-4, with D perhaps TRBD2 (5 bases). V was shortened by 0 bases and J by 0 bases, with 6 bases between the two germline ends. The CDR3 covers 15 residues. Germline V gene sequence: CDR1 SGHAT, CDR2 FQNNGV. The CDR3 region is CASSLDRGAKNIQYF. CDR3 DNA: TGTGCCAGCAGCTTAGATCGGGGAGCCAAAAACATTCAGTACTTC.

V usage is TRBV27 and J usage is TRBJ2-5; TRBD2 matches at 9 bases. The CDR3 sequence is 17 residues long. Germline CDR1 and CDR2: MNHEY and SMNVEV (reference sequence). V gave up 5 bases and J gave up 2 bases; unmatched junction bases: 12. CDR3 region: CASSPPMGREGQETQYF. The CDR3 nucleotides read TGTGCCAGCAGTCCCCCCATGGGGCGGGAGGGGCAAGAGACCCAGTACTTC.

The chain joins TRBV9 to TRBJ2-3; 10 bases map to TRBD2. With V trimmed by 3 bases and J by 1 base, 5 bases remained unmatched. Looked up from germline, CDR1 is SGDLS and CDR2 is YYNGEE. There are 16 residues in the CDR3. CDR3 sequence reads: CASSATGTSGTDTQYF. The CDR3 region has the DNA TGTGCCAGCAGCGCCACCGGGACTAGCGGCACAGATACGCAGTATTTT.

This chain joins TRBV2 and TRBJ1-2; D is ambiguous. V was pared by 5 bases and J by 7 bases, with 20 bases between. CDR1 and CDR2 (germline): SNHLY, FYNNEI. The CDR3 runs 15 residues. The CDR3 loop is CASSLGLLMGVGYTF. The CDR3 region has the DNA TGTGCCAGCAGTTTGGGCCTTCTGATGGGTGTTGGCTACACCTTC.